This T cell receptor (beta chain) derives from a study of T cells in Graves' hyperthyroidism and ophthalmopathy. Findings of the study overall: Most thyroid clonotypes expanded above 0.001 were also detected in blood.

This clonotype came up many times. What it recognizes is unknown. The ends lost 4 bases at V and 7 bases at J; junction bases unmatched: 3. This CDR3 spans 13 amino acids. The germline V gene has CDR1 SEHNR and CDR2 FQNEAQ (reference sequence). Uncontrolled infection, other autoimmune disease, pregnancy and lactation each barred patients from inclusion. The PBMCs studied were ones that came from about 10 ml fresh peripheral blood. Template material for amplifying TCR beta CDR3 regions consisted of RNA transcripts. During a first-round RT-PCR of the TCR CDR3, the HTBI primer set was used. In TCRdb, the multiplex PCR reads were re-called with MiXCR into one record per CDR3 protein. Of approximately 150,000 distinct CDR3 sequences listed, over 7.5% are singletons.

The specimen sequenced was blood. The chain joins TRBV7-9 to TRBJ1-1; 10 positions match TRBD1. The clonotype comes from a woman aged 18-29 years with Graves' hyperthyroidism that later progressed to Graves' ophthalmopathy. The DNA for the CDR3 is TGTGCCAGCAGCTCCGGGACAGGGGATGAAGCTTTCTTT. Translation gives CASSSGTGDEAFF.